These T cell receptor beta chains were read from a single sample in a study of radiotherapy plus CTLA-4 blockade in lung cancer. Using immunoSEQ multiplex PCR, the repertoire was profiled, and TCRdb retains in-frame clones only, with some absent. The sample has fewer than 100,000 clones; roughly four fifths are singletons. Source: peripheral blood, taken from a patient treated with radiotherapy plus ipilimumab. The receptors were sampled from a human donor with non-small cell lung cancer who had stable disease on radiotherapy plus ipilimumab. Each CDR3 is given with its conserved first and last residue. The D gene is left open where the match is weak. Not every row has a clone size; where given, it reads once, few, many or a size class.

TRBV7-3	NA	TRBJ2-3	TRBD2	CASSAGLGGGEDTQYF	TGTGCCAGCAGCGCCGGACTGGGCGGGGGGGAAGATACGCAGTATTTT
TRBV2	NA	TRBJ1-6	NA	CASCPGRSSYNSPLHF	TGTGCCAGCTGCCCGGGACGGAGCTCCTATAATTCACCCCTCCACTTT
TRBV6-6	NA	TRBJ2-1	TRBD1	CASSRGLQAYNEQFF	TGTGCCAGCAGTAGGGGGCTTCAAGCCTACAATGAGCAGTTCTTC
TRBV5-1	few	TRBJ1-2	NA	CASSFGRGPEYGYTF	TGCGCCAGCAGCTTCGGGCGAGGACCGGAATATGGCTACACCTTC
TRBV9	NA	TRBJ2-2	NA	CASSVAAGTPAGAFGELFF	TGTGCCAGCAGCGTAGCTGCGGGAACCCCGGCGGGGGCTTTCGGGGAGCTGTTTTTT
TRBV5-1	NA	TRBJ2-5	NA	CASSRDHQETQYF	TGCGCCAGCAGCCGGGACCATCAAGAGACCCAGTACTTC
TRBV28	NA	TRBJ2-7	TRBD2	CASSERGGSSYEQYF	TGTGCCAGCTCAGAGCGGGGGGGGAGCTCCTACGAGCAGTACTTC
TRBV7-3	NA	TRBJ1-1	NA	CASSPTPRNVAFF	TGTGCCAGCAGCCCAACCCCGAGAAATGTGGCTTTCTTT
TRBV19	NA	TRBJ1-5	NA	CASSILLILKVPNSNQPQHF	TGTGCCAGTAGTATTCTCCTTATCCTGAAGGTCCCTAATAGCAATCAGCCCCAGCATTTT
TRBV6-5	once	TRBJ2-3	NA	CASSSRDGSTDTQYF	TGTGCCAGCAGTTCCCGGGACGGCAGCACAGATACGCAGTATTTT
TRBV2	NA	TRBJ1-6	NA	CASNERVSSSYNSPLHF	TGTGCCAGCAACGAAAGGGTCTCCTCCTCCTATAATTCACCCCTCCACTTT
TRBV2	NA	TRBJ1-5	TRBD1	CASRRQGINQPQHF	TGTGCCAGCAGACGACAGGGCATAAATCAGCCCCAGCATTTT
TRBV5-1	NA	TRBJ1-6	NA	CASSLEIVSNSPLHF	TGCGCCAGCAGCTTGGAGATAGTGTCTAATTCACCCCTCCACTTT
TRBV4-2	NA	TRBJ1-2	NA	CASSQATGFYGYTF	TGTGCCAGCAGCCAGGCTACAGGGTTCTATGGCTACACCTTC
TRBV4-1	NA	TRBJ2-7	TRBD2	CASSQMTSGVYEQYF	TGCGCCAGCAGCCAGATGACTAGCGGGGTCTACGAGCAGTACTTC
TRBV28	few	TRBJ2-7	TRBD1	CASSKRGQGTSYEQYF	TGTGCCAGCAGCAAAAGGGGACAGGGGACCTCCTACGAGCAGTACTTC
TRBV5-1	once	TRBJ2-2	NA	CASSVTNSPGELFF	TGCGCCAGCAGCGTTACTAATTCTCCCGGGGAGCTGTTTTTT
TRBV7-9	once	TRBJ2-2	TRBD2	CASGGLAPINTGELFF	TGTGCCAGCGGGGGACTAGCCCCAATCAACACCGGGGAGCTGTTTTTT
TRBV27	NA	TRBJ2-4	NA	CASSRERANIQYF	TGTGCCAGCAGTAGGGAGAGGGCAAACATTCAGTACTTC
TRBV28	NA	TRBJ1-6	NA	CASSLSQRGGYSPLHF	TGTGCCAGCAGTTTATCCCAACGAGGTGGTTATTCACCCCTCCACTTT
TRBV6-5	once	TRBJ1-6	TRBD1	CASSLGPTGASPLHF	TGTGCCAGCAGTTTGGGGCCCACAGGGGCATCACCCCTCCACTTT
TRBV15	NA	TRBJ1-1	TRBD1	CATSARDRGTEAFF	TGTGCCACCAGCGCCCGGGACAGGGGGACTGAAGCTTTCTTT
TRBV6-1	few	TRBJ1-3	NA	CASSDYRGGNTIYF	TGTGCCAGCAGTGATTACCGGGGTGGAAACACCATATATTTT
TRBV28	NA	TRBJ1-5	TRBD1	CASSWQGGNQPQHF	TGTGCCAGCAGTTGGCAGGGGGGCAATCAGCCCCAGCATTTT
TRBV5-1	few	TRBJ1-3	NA	CASSPEGNSGNTIYF	TGCGCCAGCAGCCCCGAGGGTAACTCTGGAAACACCATATATTTT
TRBV9	NA	TRBJ1-1	NA	CASSVVSRETEAFF	TGTGCCAGCAGCGTAGTTAGCAGAGAAACAGAAGCTTTCTTT
TRBV7-2	NA	TRBJ1-2	NA	CASSLTGVGGYTF	TGTGCCAGCAGCTTAACCGGGGTTGGGGGCTACACCTTC
TRBV27	NA	TRBJ2-1	NA	CASSSRLQRGEQFF	TGTGCCAGCAGTTCCCGGCTACAAAGGGGTGAGCAGTTCTTC
TRBV7-2	NA	TRBJ2-3	TRBD1	CASSFRGGTGADTQYF	TGTGCCAGCAGCTTTCGGGGCGGGACAGGGGCAGATACGCAGTATTTT
TRBV5-1	once	TRBJ2-3	NA	CASSGGSTDTQYF	TGCGCCAGCAGCGGGGGTTCCACAGATACGCAGTATTTT
TRBV28	NA	TRBJ1-5	NA	CASSLGRGNQPQHF	TGTGCCAGCAGTTTGGGCCGGGGGAATCAGCCCCAGCATTTT
TRBV5-1	NA	TRBJ2-5	NA	CASSWPEGGETQYF	TGCGCCAGCAGCTGGCCGGAGGGGGGTGAGACCCAGTACTTC
TRBV4-1	NA	TRBJ1-2	TRBD1	CASSQEGQNYGYTF	TGCGCCAGCAGCCAAGAGGGACAGAACTATGGCTACACCTTC
TRBV6-5	NA	TRBJ2-7	TRBD1	CASSYSDRGWQYF	TGTGCCAGCAGTTACTCGGACAGGGGGTGGCAGTACTTC
TRBV18	NA	TRBJ1-1	TRBD1	CASSPRQGVPEAFF	TGTGCCAGCTCACCACGACAGGGGGTCCCTGAAGCTTTCTTT
TRBV6-6	once	TRBJ1-6	TRBD1	CASSPGTAKNSPLHF	TGTGCCAGCAGTCCCGGGACAGCAAAAAATTCACCCCTCCACTTT
TRBV30	NA	TRBJ2-5	NA	CAWSPGRTQYF	TGTGCCTGGAGTCCCGGGAGAACCCAGTACTTC
TRBV6-6	NA	TRBJ1-6	TRBD1	CASSYQGASSPLHF	TGTGCCAGCAGTTATCAGGGGGCGAGTTCACCCCTCCACTTT